The rows below give T cell receptor beta chains drawn from one sample of a study of blood T cell repertoires in COVID-19. Clones were sequenced by immunoSEQ multiplex PCR, and TCRdb holds only the in-frame ones, with some missing. The table has 31,000 or so clones, 85% to 90% seen once. The sequenced material came from peripheral blood. The receptor source for this set is a man aged 80 or over with acute or convalescent COVID-19. Both conserved end residues are part of each CDR3. The D gene is left open where the match is weak. Only some rows state a clone size, as once, few, many or a class for expanded clones.

TRBV5-6	TRBJ1-1	-	-	TGTGCCAGCAGCTTTCTTTATCTGAACACTGAAGCTTTCTTT	CASSFLYLNTEAFF
TRBV9	TRBJ1-3	-	-	TGTGCCAGCACTCGTACCTTGAGGTCTGGAAACACCATATATTTT	CASTRTLRSGNTIYF
TRBV3-1/TRBV3-2	TRBJ1-1	-	-	TGTGCCAGCAGCCAAGATAGCCTACCGAACACTGAAGCTTTCTTT	CASSQDSLPNTEAFF
TRBV2	TRBJ1-4	-	-	TGTGCCAGCAGTGGGCTCGAAGGGAGAAAACTGTTTTTT	CASSGLEGRKLFF
TRBV6-6	TRBJ1-5	TRBD1	-	TGTGCCAGCAGTGGGGACAGTCAGCCCCAGCATTTT	CASSGDSQPQHF
TRBV7-6	TRBJ1-2	TRBD1	-	TGTGCCAGCAGCTCCGACAGGGGCCCCTGGGGTGGCTACACCTTC	CASSSDRGPWGGYTF
TRBV6-5	TRBJ1-4	-	-	TGTGCCAGCAGTTACGGGCAGGAGGGTGAAAAACTGTTTTTT	CASSYGQEGEKLFF
TRBV30	TRBJ1-6	-	-	TGTGCCTGTAGGGGTCAGGGAAATTCACCCCTCCACTTT	CACRGQGNSPLHF
TRBV5-1	TRBJ1-4	-	-	TGCGCCAGCAGGGCCTTCGGGACGGGAGCAACTAATGAAAAACTGTTTTTT	CASRAFGTGATNEKLFF
TRBV5-5	TRBJ2-7	-	-	TGTGCCAGCAGCCGAACCCCGGGACTTGGCTCCTACGAGCAGTACTTC	CASSRTPGLGSYEQYF
TRBV7-6	TRBJ2-2	TRBD1	once	TGTGCCAGCAGCAATACGGACAGGGGCACCCGAAGGACCGGGGAGCTGTTTTTT	CASSNTDRGTRRTGELFF
TRBV15	TRBJ2-1	-	-	TGTGCCACCAGCAGATTTCGCGGGGCGGGCAATGAGCAGTTCTTC	CATSRFRGAGNEQFF
TRBV18	TRBJ1-1	TRBD1	-	TGTGCCAGCTCACCAGAACGACAGGGGAACACTGAAGCTTTCTTT	CASSPERQGNTEAFF
TRBV4-1	TRBJ2-3	TRBD2	-	TGCGCCAGCAGCCAAGCCGCGCTAGCGGACACAGATACGCAGTATTTT	CASSQAALADTDTQYF
TRBV10-1	TRBJ1-1	-	-	TGCGCCAGCAGTGAGCCCGGGACAAGGGCTGAAGCTTTCTTT	CASSEPGTRAEAFF
TRBV29-1	TRBJ2-7	TRBD1	-	TGCAGCGTTGGACAGGGTGGACCCTACGAGCAGTACTTC	CSVGQGGPYEQYF
TRBV3-1/TRBV3-2	TRBJ1-3	-	-	TGTGCCAGCAGCCAAGAGGATTACAGGAGCTCTGGAAACACCATATATTTT	CASSQEDYRSSGNTIYF
TRBV6-6	TRBJ1-2	TRBD1	-	TGTGCCAGCAGCCTCCCCACGACAGGGTTCTATGGCTACACCTTC	CASSLPTTGFYGYTF
TRBV7-8	TRBJ2-1	TRBD2	once	TGTGCCAGCAGCTCTAGCGGGGGGGCCAGTGGATCCTACAATGAGCAGTTCTTC	CASSSSGGASGSYNEQFF
TRBV19	TRBJ1-1	TRBD1	few	TGTGCCAGTAGAGAGGGGGCCACTGAAGCTTTCTTT	CASREGATEAFF
TRBV9	TRBJ2-1	-	-	TGTGCCAGCAGCGTAGTCGATATTGGACAGAGCTCCTACAATGAGCAGTTCTTC	CASSVVDIGQSSYNEQFF
TRBV5-1	TRBJ2-2	-	-	TGCGCCAGCAGCGGAGGGCTGGATACCGGGGAGCTGTTTTTT	CASSGGLDTGELFF
TRBV5-5	TRBJ2-5	TRBD2	-	TGTGCCAGCAGCTTGTTTACTAGCGGGGGCCCCAGGACCCAGTACTTC	CASSLFTSGGPRTQYF
TRBV15	TRBJ1-5	TRBD1	-	TGTGCCACCAGCAGATACAGGGGCTCCAATCAGCCCCAGCATTTT	CATSRYRGSNQPQHF
TRBV9	TRBJ1-4	TRBD1	-	TGTGCCAGCAGCGCTAGGACAGGGGAAGGTGAAAAACTGTTTTTT	CASSARTGEGEKLFF
TRBV11-3	TRBJ2-3	-	-	TGTGCCAGCAGCTTGGGCGGGGGCACAGATACGCAGTATTTT	CASSLGGGTDTQYF
TRBV5-1	TRBJ2-3	-	-	TGCGCCAGCAGCAGTGACCAGGGCACAGATACGCAGTATTTT	CASSSDQGTDTQYF
TRBV5-6	TRBJ2-3	-	once	TGTGCCAGCAGCTTCGGCGGGGCGCGTGATACGCAGTATTTT	CASSFGGARDTQYF
TRBV2	TRBJ1-2	TRBD1	-	TGTGCCAGCATTCTAACAGGGCAGGGGGACTATGGCTACACCTTC	CASILTGQGDYGYTF
TRBV6-5	TRBJ1-6	TRBD1	-	TGTGCCAGCAGGTCGACAGGGAATAATTCACCCCTCCACTTT	CASRSTGNNSPLHF
TRBV3-1/TRBV3-2	TRBJ1-6	TRBD1	-	TGTGCCAGCAGCCAAGATCGGGGGACAGGGGGAGGTTCACCCCTCCACTTT	CASSQDRGTGGGSPLHF
TRBV6-1	TRBJ2-7	TRBD1	-	TGTGCCAGCAGTGATTTTGACAGGGATCAAGTGCAGTACTTC	CASSDFDRDQVQYF
TRBV6-5	TRBJ1-2	TRBD1	-	TGTGCCAGCACCTCAGGGGGTACTAACTATGGCTACACCTTC	CASTSGGTNYGYTF
TRBV19	TRBJ1-2	-	-	TGTGCCAGTAGTATCGGGCGGGAGATCTATGGCTACACCTTC	CASSIGREIYGYTF
TRBV3-1/TRBV3-2	TRBJ1-3	-	-	TGTGCCAGCAGCCAAGAGACAGTTGGAGGAAACACCATATATTTT	CASSQETVGGNTIYF
TRBV5-4	TRBJ2-6	TRBD1	-	TGTGCCAGCAGCTTGGGGGGGACAGGGTTCTCTGGGGCCAACGTCCTGACTTTC	CASSLGGTGFSGANVLTF
TRBV7-2	TRBJ1-2	TRBD1	once	TGTGCCAGCAGTTATACAGGGGGCTCTGGCTACACCTTC	CASSYTGGSGYTF
TRBV28	TRBJ1-5	TRBD1	-	TGTGCCAGCAGGTTGACAGGGGATCAGCCCCAGCATTTT	CASRLTGDQPQHF
TRBV14	TRBJ1-1	-	-	TGTGCCAGCAGCCAAGGGAGGAACACTGAAGCTTTCTTT	CASSQGRNTEAFF
TRBV2	TRBJ2-3	-	medium-sized	TGTGCCAGCAGCCCTGGTGGGGGCAGCACAGATACGCAGTATTTT	CASSPGGGSTDTQYF
TRBV29-1	TRBJ2-1	TRBD2	-	TGCAGCGCATCTAGCGGGGGGCCGGGAAATGAGCAGTTCTTC	CSASSGGPGNEQFF
TRBV5-1	TRBJ2-3	TRBD1	-	TGCGCCAGCAGCCCACAGGGGTGGGGAGATACGCAGTATTTT	CASSPQGWGDTQYF
TRBV20-1	TRBJ2-3	-	-	TGCAGTGCTAGAATCTCAGATACGCAGTATTTT	CSARISDTQYF
TRBV7-8	TRBJ2-5	TRBD1	-	TGTGCCAGCAGCAAAGACAGGGGGCAAGAGACCCAGTACTTC	CASSKDRGQETQYF
TRBV7-2	TRBJ1-5	-	-	TGTGCCAGCAGTTCAGGGGACCGCATTGGCAATCAGCCCCAGCATTTT	CASSSGDRIGNQPQHF
TRBV10-3	TRBJ1-6	TRBD1	-	TGTGCCATCAGGGGACAGGGATATTCACCCCTCCACTTT	CAIRGQGYSPLHF
TRBV19	TRBJ1-5	TRBD1	-	TGTGCCAGTAGTTCACCGACAGGGTACTTTCAGCCCCAGCATTTT	CASSSPTGYFQPQHF
TRBV29-1	TRBJ2-2	-	-	TGCAGCGGCATGAAGGGGCCCGCCGGGGAGCTGTTTTTT	CSGMKGPAGELFF
TRBV10-3	TRBJ2-5	TRBD1	-	TGTGCCATCAGTGAGTCGGTGGGACAGGGGATCGAGACCCAGTACTTC	CAISESVGQGIETQYF
TRBV19	TRBJ1-2	TRBD1	-	TGTGCCAGTAGACGGAGTACCGGGACAGGGGGCACTAACTATGGCTACACCTTC	CASRRSTGTGGTNYGYTF
TRBV10-3	TRBJ2-7	TRBD2	-	TGTGCCATCAGTCCGGGACTAGCGCTCTACGAGCAGTACTTC	CAISPGLALYEQYF
TRBV5-5	TRBJ1-2	-	once	TGTGCCAGCAGCTTACAGGGAAGTCCTAACTATGGCTACACCTTC	CASSLQGSPNYGYTF
TRBV18	TRBJ1-3	-	once	TGTGCCAGCTCACCTCAATCTAACTCTGGAAACACCATATATTTT	CASSPQSNSGNTIYF
TRBV5-6	TRBJ2-2	-	-	TGTGCCAGCAGCTTGGCTTACCTCGAGGGGGAGCTGTTTTTT	CASSLAYLEGELFF
TRBV19	TRBJ2-7	-	-	TGTGCCAGTAGTCCCCGCGGGGTCCACTACGAGCAGTACTTC	CASSPRGVHYEQYF
TRBV18	TRBJ1-1	-	-	TGTGCCAGCTCACCCCAGGGGAACACTGAAGCTTTCTTT	CASSPQGNTEAFF
TRBV6-5	TRBJ1-6	-	-	TGTGCCAGCACTACGTCGATCGCCTATAATTCACCCCTCCACTTT	CASTTSIAYNSPLHF
TRBV18	TRBJ2-7	TRBD1	-	TGTGCCAGCTCACCGGGGACAGGGCTTTCCGAGCAGTACTTC	CASSPGTGLSEQYF
TRBV10-3	TRBJ2-5	TRBD1	-	TGTGCCATCACCTCGGACAGGGGGCCAGAGACCCAGTACTTC	CAITSDRGPETQYF
TRBV6-2/TRBV6-3	TRBJ1-1	-	-	TGTGCCAGCAGTCACGGGGGTTTGGGCTGGGACACTGAAGCTTTCTTT	CASSHGGLGWDTEAFF